Following are 5 T cell receptor beta chains from one sample sequenced in a study of blood T cells in healthy people across ages. Together with a sample-barcoded 5' primer, a J-beta primer mix was included in a second PCR lasting about 7 to 12 cycles. TCRdb re-called the 5' RACE reads with MiXCR, one entry per CDR3 protein. The sample lists over a million distinct CDR3 sequences; roughly 45% were seen once. Material: blood. The receptors originated from a woman in her sixties in good health.

This chain links TRBV4-1 with TRBJ2-7; D possibly corresponds to TRBD2 (6 bases). Germline CDR1 is MGHRA and CDR2 is YSYEKL. The CDR3 spans 15 residues. V was shortened by 1 base and J by 4 bases, with 14 bases between the two germline ends. In DNA form, the CDR3 reads TGCGCCAGCAGCCAAGTAACGGGAGCCGGGTACGAGCAGTACTTC. It translates to CASSQVTGAGYEQYF.

The chain combines TRBV20-1 with TRBJ1-2; 7 bases are a match to TRBD1. Germline CDR1 DFQATT, CDR2 SNEGSKA (reference sequence). Trimming at V came to 4 bases and at J to 6 bases, leaving 11 bases not matched to a gene. This CDR3 region has 14 residues. The CDR3 bases are TGCAGTGCTACGTTGACAGGGAGAAGGAATGGCTACACCTTC. Translated: CSATLTGRRNGYTF.

The CDR3 sequence: CASSLRTGGYQETQYF. CDR3 bases: TGTGCCAGCAGCCTTAGGACTGGCGGATACCAAGAGACCCAGTACTTC. The gene calls are TRBV7-7 and TRBJ2-5, with D possibly being TRBD2 (5 bases). The CDR3 length is 16 residues. V was shortened by 5 bases and J by 0 bases, with 16 bases between the two germline ends. Germline CDR1 SSHAT, CDR2 FNYEAQ (reference sequence).

The gene calls are TRBV11-2 and TRBJ2-7; D may be TRBD1 or TRBD2 (5 bases each). The CDR3 totals 17 residues. V was trimmed by 4 bases and J by 4 bases, leaving 23 bases between them. The germline V gene encodes CDR1 SGHAT and CDR2 FQNNGV. The CDR3 DNA reads TGTGCCAGCAGCTCACCCACCTCCCGGGACGGGGATTACGAGCAGTACTTC. The encoded protein is CASSSPTSRDGDYEQYF.

The chain combines TRBV12-3 or TRBV12-4 with TRBJ2-5, with 9 bases identical to TRBD1. This CDR3 region has 12 residues. V lost 4 bases to trimming and J lost 11 bases; unmatched junction nucleotides: 5. CDR3 sequence reads: CASSYTGGAQYF. DNA for the CDR3: TGTGCCAGCAGTTACACAGGGGGCGCGCAGTACTTC.